The 22 T cell receptor beta chains below were found in one sample sequenced in a study of T cell changes during pregnancy in multiple sclerosis. Assay: immunoSEQ multiplex PCR; the TCRdb copy retains only in-frame clones and omits some. Here the sample spans tens of thousands of clones, about 94% being singletons. Sequenced material: CD4+ T cells from peripheral blood mononuclear cells, taken before pregnancy. These receptors came from a female donor with multiple sclerosis, enrolled in a pregnancy study.

The chain couples TRBV5-1 to TRBJ2-3; 8 bases fit TRBD2. The CDR3 loop spans 14 amino acids. With 4 bases clipped from V and 8 bases from J, the junction kept 9 bases outside the gene matches. Germline CDR1 SGHRS, CDR2 YFSETQ. The CDR3 sequence: CASSAGTRNGTQYF. The CDR3 coding sequence is TGCGCCAGCAGCGCCGGGACTAGAAACGGTACGCAGTATTTT.

J is TRBJ1-1 and V is TRBV7-2; no definite D call. Germline CDR1 SGHTA, CDR2 FQGNSA. CDR3 length equals 15 residues. Trimming took off 5 bases at V and 0 bases at J, with 13 bases between the two ends. This CDR3 is CASSPDVAVNTEAFF. The CDR3 bases are TGTGCCAGCAGCCCTGATGTGGCGGTGAACACTGAAGCTTTCTTT.

The gene calls are TRBV6-6 and TRBJ2-1; D perhaps matches TRBD2 (5 bases). In germline, CDR1 is MNHNY, CDR2 SVGAGI (reference sequence). Deletions cut 5 bases from V and 4 bases from J, with 18 bases between. The CDR3 consists of 16 residues. CDR3 sequence (DNA): TGTGCCAGCAGTCGAGATGGTACTAGTGCTTACAATGAGCAGTTCTTC. Protein product: CASSRDGTSAYNEQFF.

Only one count was recorded for this clone. This chain joins TRBV7-9 and TRBJ2-5, with 11 nucleotides matching TRBD2. The germline gives CDR1 SEHNR, CDR2 FQNEAQ (reference sequence). V was pared by 9 bases and J by 0 bases, with 6 bases of the junction left unmatched. The CDR3 sequence is 15 residues long. This CDR3 reads CASSGGGLNQETQYF. CDR3 coding DNA: TGTGCCAGTAGCGGGGGGGGACTAAACCAAGAGACCCAGTACTTC.

The genes are TRBV7-5 and TRBJ2-7; the D segment call TRBD1 is taken from the table without a DNA check. TRBV7-5 is assigned pseudogene status. CDR3 length equals 15 residues. The CDR3 coding sequence is TGTGCCAGAAGCTTAAGGGGACAGCTGTACTACGAGCAGTACTTC. Amino acids: CARSLRGQLYYEQYF.

CDR3 sequence reads: CASSGQGIRSYNEQFF. In DNA, the CDR3 is TGTGCCAGCAGTGGACAGGGTATTCGGTCCTACAATGAGCAGTTCTTC. J is TRBJ2-1 and V is TRBV6-1; 7 bases agree with TRBD1. CDR3 size: 16 residues. The V segment lost 4 bases and the J segment 1 base; nucleotides outside the gene matches: 7. Looked up from germline, CDR1 is MNHNS and CDR2 is SASEGT.

The V and J genes are TRBV15 and TRBJ2-4, with D possibly matching TRBD1 (5 bases). The V end lost 2 bases, the J end lost 0 bases, and 8 bases lay between the germline ends. This CDR3 spans 15 amino acids. CDR1 is LNHNV and CDR2 is YYDKDF in the germline V gene (reference sequence). The CDR3 nucleotides read TGTGCCACCAGCAGATTAGGACAAGCCAAAAACATTCAGTACTTC. Its protein is CATSRLGQAKNIQYF.

The rearrangement joins TRBV29-1 to TRBJ1-2; 8 bases are a match to TRBD1. The CDR3 extends over 15 amino acids. The V segment lost 8 bases and the J segment 7 bases; nucleotides outside the gene matches: 18. CDR1 is SQVTM and CDR2 is ANQGSEA in the germline V gene. CDR3 in amino acids: CSSGQGLGPLGGYTF. The CDR3 DNA reads as TGCAGCTCAGGACAGGGCCTAGGCCCCCTCGGTGGCTACACCTTC.

V usage is TRBV5-1 and J usage is TRBJ1-1; 9 bases match TRBD1. CDR1 is SGHRS and CDR2 is YFSETQ in the germline V gene. CDR3 length: 15 residues. With 6 bases clipped from V and 6 bases from J, the junction kept 12 bases outside the gene matches. The CDR3 DNA is TGCGCCAGCAACCCTCTACAGGGGGCTAGGGCTGAAGCTTTCTTT. Residues: CASNPLQGARAEAFF.

This chain uses TRBV5-1 with TRBJ2-3; D not certain. The germline V gene encodes CDR1 SGHRS and CDR2 YFSETQ. There are 14 residues in the CDR3. The V gene lost 5 bases and the J gene lost 0 bases, with 10 bases spanning the gap. CDR3: CASSPLKSTDTQYF. The CDR3 DNA reads as TGCGCCAGCAGTCCCCTAAAAAGCACAGATACGCAGTATTTT.

V and J are TRBV18 and TRBJ2-3, with 7 positions matching TRBD2. Germline V gene data show CDR1 as KGHSH and CDR2 as LQKENI. There are 19 residues in the CDR3. Trimming at V came to 1 base and at J to 0 bases, leaving 13 bases not matched to a gene. CDR3 in amino acids: CASSPLGRQSSGSTDTQYF. DNA of the CDR3: TGTGCCAGCTCACCACTGGGCCGGCAGTCTAGCGGTAGCACAGATACGCAGTATTTT. Variable domain in full (rest from reference TRBV18 and TRBJ2-3): NAGVMQNPRHLVRRRGQEARLRCSPMKGHSHVYWYRQLPEEGLKFMVYLQKENIIDESGMPKERFSAEFPKEGPSILRIQQVVRGDSAAYFCASSPLGRQSSGSTDTQYFGPGTRLTVL.

The CDR3 loop is CASRGLYEQYF. CDR3 coding DNA: TGTGCCAGTAGGGGACTGTACGAGCAGTACTTC. The chain combines TRBV19 with TRBJ2-7; tentative D call: TRBD2 (6 bases). Germline loops: CDR1 LNHDA, CDR2 SQIVND (reference sequence). CDR3 length equals 11 residues. With 6 bases removed from V and 4 bases from J, the gap between germline ends came to 7 bases.

The J gene is TRBJ2-7, the V gene TRBV28; D gene ambiguous. There are 13 residues in the CDR3. V was trimmed by 2 bases and J by 6 bases, leaving 11 bases between them. Germline V gene lookup returns CDR1 MDHEN and CDR2 SYDVKM. The CDR3 protein is CASSLLSPGEQYF. The CDR3 coding sequence is TGTGCCAGCAGTTTACTGTCCCCCGGCGAGCAGTACTTC.

A single count supports this clone. This rearrangement joins TRBV28 to TRBJ2-3; 9 nucleotides match TRBD2. Germline V CDR1 and CDR2: MDHEN, SYDVKM. The CDR3 covers 15 residues. V trimming: 10 bases; J trimming: 1 base; junction bases outside the gene matches: 9. CDR3 nucleotides: TGTGCCATCGAGGAAGCGGGAGGCGGCACAGATACGCAGTATTTT. This encodes CAIEEAGGGTDTQYF.

The chain recombines TRBV7-8 with TRBJ1-3; TRBD1 aligns across 8 bases. After removal of 1 base from V and 0 bases from J, the junction contained 2 bases not matched to a gene. This CDR3 spans 16 amino acids. From germline, CDR1 is SGHVS and CDR2 FQNEAQ. CDR3 in DNA: TGTGCCAGCAGCTTAGTCGGACAGGGCTCTGGAAACACCATATATTTT. As protein: CASSLVGQGSGNTIYF.

V is TRBV7-2 and J is TRBJ2-1; the D gene is possibly TRBD2 (5 bases). CDR3 length: 15 residues. Germline V CDR1 and CDR2: SGHTA, FQGNSA. Trimming stripped 5 bases from V and 0 bases from J, with 11 bases between. DNA of the CDR3: TGTGCCAGCAGCCCGGACCGGGGCTCCTACAATGAGCAGTTCTTC. This sequence encodes CASSPDRGSYNEQFF.

V gene TRBV19 combines with J gene TRBJ2-7; D ambiguous. From germline, CDR1 is LNHDA and CDR2 SQIVND (reference sequence). Trimming pared 3 bases from V and 0 bases from J, leaving 9 bases between. This CDR3 contains 14 residues. In DNA, the CDR3 is TGTGCCAGTAGTATGGTGGCCCGCTCCTACGAGCAGTACTTC. It yields the protein CASSMVARSYEQYF.

The chain recombines TRBV30 with TRBJ2-1; 7 bases fit TRBD2. The trim removed 0 bases at V and 7 bases at J, leaving 9 bases unmatched. Per the germline V gene, CDR1 is GTSNPN and CDR2 is SVGIG (reference sequence). This CDR3 comprises 15 residues. CDR3 amino acids: CAWSVGLAAVNEQFF. The CDR3, as DNA: TGTGCCTGGAGTGTAGGGCTAGCGGCGGTAAATGAGCAGTTCTTC. The full variable domain, with the rest looked up from reference TRBV30 and TRBJ2-1, is SQTIHQWPATLVQPVGSPLSLECTVEGTSNPNLYWYRQAAGRGLQLLFYSVGIGQISSEVPQNLSASRPQDRQFILSSKKLLLSDSGFYLCAWSVGLAAVNEQFFGPGTRLTVL.

This chain uses TRBV6-6 with TRBJ1-2; the D gene is possibly TRBD1 (5 bases). Deletions cut 2 bases from V and 6 bases from J, with 16 bases between. Germline V gives CDR1 MNHNY, CDR2 SVGAGI (reference sequence). CDR3 size: 15 residues. The CDR3 region is CASSYRAGQFHGYTF. The CDR3 nucleotides are TGTGCCAGCAGTTACAGGGCAGGGCAATTCCATGGCTACACCTTC.

The chain has TRBV9 and TRBJ2-7, with a tentative D call TRBD2 (6 bases). Trimming stripped 0 bases from V and 2 bases from J, with 9 bases between. The CDR3 loop spans 14 amino acids. CDR1 is SGDLS, CDR2 YYNGEE, per germline. This CDR3 is CASSVEEGAYEQYF. CDR3 nucleotide sequence: TGTGCCAGCAGCGTAGAGGAGGGAGCCTACGAGCAGTACTTC.

The chain couples TRBV20-1 to TRBJ2-3; unclear D gene. The length of the CDR3 is 11 residues. Germline V gene lookup returns CDR1 DFQATT and CDR2 SNEGSKA (reference sequence). This CDR3 is CSSRLTDTQYF. In DNA, the CDR3 is TGCAGCTCCCGACTCACAGATACGCAGTATTTT.

The chain uses TRBV18 and TRBJ2-1; no clear D. Trimming left V 5 bases short and J 5 bases short, with 16 bases between. CDR1 and CDR2 from the germline V gene are KGHSH and LQKENI. The CDR3 is made up of 15 amino acids. This chain's CDR3 is CASSFTINADNEQFF. CDR3 bases: TGTGCCAGCTCATTTACTATTAACGCGGACAATGAGCAGTTCTTC.